One and the same sample provided the 9 T cell receptor beta chains below, sequenced in a study of T-cell memory formation after mild COVID-19. TCRdb called the 5' RACE reads again in MiXCR, with one record for every CDR3 protein. The sample has about 470,000 distinct CDR3 sequences, roughly 23% seen once; the top ten hold 9.5% to 15%. The sequenced sample was PBMCs or a T cell subset sorted from them (not recorded which). The receptors come from an adult woman who had mild COVID-19 (a few samples of this study predate the infection). Cell type and time point are not known.

In its sample, this clonotype was seen many times. The rearrangement uses TRBV3-1 and TRBJ1-1; D is unresolved. This CDR3 contains 19 residues. CDR1 is LGHDT, CDR2 YNNKEL, per germline (reference sequence). Trimming cost V 4 bases and J 2 bases, with 26 bases left between them. CDR3 region: CASSLIVVGLPRTNTEAFF. The CDR3 DNA reads as TGTGCCAGCAGCCTTATCGTAGTAGGGTTGCCCAGGACTAACACTGAAGCTTTCTTT.

In DNA form, the CDR3 reads TGTGCCAGCAGCCCCCGGCCCGTCTATGGCTACACCTTC. It translates to CASSPRPVYGYTF. The V gene is TRBV27, the J gene TRBJ1-2; D gene unclear. This CDR3 comprises 13 residues. Trimming shortened V by 6 bases and J by 4 bases, and 12 bases separated the two germline ends. Germline CDR1 reads MNHEY; CDR2 reads SMNVEV (reference sequence).

The chain combines TRBV24-1 with TRBJ1-5; D possibly corresponds to TRBD1 (6 bases). V dropped 3 bases and J dropped 2 bases, with 10 bases sitting between them. This CDR3 has 15 amino acids. Per the germline V gene, CDR1 is KGHDR and CDR2 is SFDVKD. The CDR3: CATSDRGGGNQPQHF. Written as DNA, the CDR3 is TGTGCCACCAGTGATAGGGGGGGTGGCAATCAGCCCCAGCATTTT.

This clonotype was counted between two and nine times. This chain links TRBV20-1 with TRBJ2-1, with 14 bases that match TRBD2. Trimming took 1 base from V and 1 from J; bases not matched to a gene: 6. Per germline, CDR1 DFQATT and CDR2 SNEGSKA (reference sequence). The CDR3 is 18 residues long. The CDR3 DNA reads TGCAGTGCTAGAGTCGGACTAGCGGGGGGAAAGTCCTACAATGAGCAGTTCTTC. Amino acids: CSARVGLAGGKSYNEQFF.

In DNA, the CDR3 is TGTGCCAGCAGTTTAGACCCTTACACCGGGGAGCTGTTTTTT. Protein sequence: CASSLDPYTGELFF. This chain joins TRBV12-3 or TRBV12-4 and TRBJ2-2; D uncertain. Trimming removed 1 base from V and 3 bases from J, with 6 bases in between. This CDR3 has 14 residues.

Ten or more counts support this clonotype. This sequence joins TRBV7-6 and TRBJ2-2; 7 positions match TRBD1. Germline V CDR1 and CDR2: SGHVS, FNYEAQ. With V trimmed by 4 bases and J by 0 bases, 2 bases remained unmatched. The CDR3 runs 15 residues. Written as DNA, the CDR3 is TGTGCCAGCAGCTGGGACAGAGCGAACACCGGGGAGCTGTTTTTT. It translates to CASSWDRANTGELFF.

This clonotype was observed at least ten times. This chain connects TRBV10-3 to TRBJ2-7; a weak D match, TRBD2 (6 bases). Germline CDR1 is ENHRY and CDR2 is SYGVKD. V was shortened by 6 bases and J by 2 bases, with 17 bases between the two germline ends. The CDR3 loop spans 15 amino acids. The CDR3: CAISDSGQRTYEQYF. The CDR3 nucleotides read TGTGCCATCAGCGACAGCGGGCAGAGAACCTACGAGCAGTACTTC.

This rearrangement joins TRBV7-9 to TRBJ2-3, with TRBD2 matching 8 bases. The V segment lost 5 bases and the J segment 4 bases; nucleotides outside the gene matches: 5. This CDR3 comprises 14 residues. Germline V gene sequence: CDR1 SEHNR, CDR2 FQNEAQ (reference sequence). The CDR3 region is CASSHSGSPDTQYF. CDR3 nucleotide sequence: TGTGCCAGCAGCCACAGCGGGAGCCCAGATACGCAGTATTTT.

This sequence joins TRBV6-2 or TRBV6-3 and TRBJ2-7; 10 nucleotides match TRBD1. The CDR3 consists of 15 residues. V lost 7 bases and J lost 5; bases outside the gene matches: 11. Germline-derived CDR1 and CDR2 are MNHEY and SVGEGT. The CDR3: CASTFIAGTGDEQYF. DNA for the CDR3: TGTGCCAGCACGTTTATCGCCGGGACAGGGGACGAGCAGTACTTC.